A selection of T cell receptor beta chains follows, all from one sample in a study of cytomegalovirus exposure and HLA in healthy donors. Profiled with immunoSEQ multiplex PCR; TCRdb holds only in-frame clones, not every one. In the table there are over 100,000 clones, about two thirds of which are singletons. Sequences were obtained from PBMCs. The receptor source for this set is a man aged 50 to 59 in good health and CMV-seropositive. Each CDR3 is given without its conserved first and last residue. The order of the fields is J gene, V gene, CDR3 protein.

TRBJ1-1 TRBV9 ASSVVAVNTEAF
TRBJ2-5 TRBV9 ASSVVGRGETQY
TRBJ2-2 TRBV11-3 ASSPRDTGELF
TRBJ1-4 TRBV18 ASSPSRGANEKLF
TRBJ1-1 TRBV19 ASSDRGFSTEAF
TRBJ2-7 TRBV7-8 ASSIGRPPYEQY
TRBJ2-3 TRBV4-1 ASSPDPLGGTQY
TRBJ1-4 TRBV2 ASNRPGTGPGLF
TRBJ1-1 TRBV5-1 ASSLVANTEAF
TRBJ1-4 TRBV19 ARWVASNEKLF
TRBJ2-3 TRBV28 ASSLSLDTQY
TRBJ1-3 TRBV5-6 ASSLSPPAVLSGNTIY
TRBJ1-2 TRBV19 ASSTTGRRNGYT
TRBJ1-1 TRBV6-5 ASSYSIQGHTEAF
TRBJ1-1 TRBV18 ASSITAQNTEAF
TRBJ2-1 TRBV21-1 ASSDRGNEQF
TRBJ1-1 TRBV6-5 ASKSRGFAEAF
TRBJ1-1 TRBV9 ASSALEGRTEAF
TRBJ1-3 TRBV6-5 ASQGYSGNTIY
TRBJ2-3 TRBV7-9 ASSLGWLAGVSTDTQY
TRBJ1-1 TRBV14 ASSLQGLGEAF
TRBJ1-4 TRBV6-5 ASSSRDRNEKLF
TRBJ1-4 TRBV19 ASSMTGEKLF
TRBJ2-7 TRBV29-1 SVEGRGQGKGEQY
TRBJ1-3 TRBV9 ASSVEARTFSGNTIY
TRBJ2-1 TRBV7-9 ASSLDDRVLGNEQF
TRBJ1-5 TRBV6-1 ASSGFGSNQPQH
TRBJ1-6 TRBV5-6 ASSLPGQGARNSPLH
TRBJ2-1 TRBV5-1 ASSFDGDTYNEQF
TRBJ2-7 TRBV6-5 ASRQFPDYEQY
TRBJ1-1 TRBV27 ASSPGTLTEAF
TRBJ1-1 TRBV4-3 ASSQADKRGEAF
TRBJ1-2 TRBV18 ASSPPLGQLGGYT
TRBJ1-2 TRBV18 ASSPDPRGHGYT
TRBJ2-2 TRBV4-2 ASAIGANTGELF
TRBJ1-1 TRBV29-1 SGGTANTEAF
TRBJ1-4 TRBV15 ATSSLGGPEGEKLF
TRBJ2-7 TRBV6-6 ASRSSYEQY
TRBJ1-6 TRBV7-6 ASSSDRERGPLH
. TRBV5-6 ASSRLTLDYEQY
TRBJ1-5 TRBV4-1 ASSQEVGAGSNQPQH
TRBJ1-1 TRBV14 ASSPLDRGNTEAF
TRBJ2-6 TRBV2 ASTPGQRSGANVLT